The 10 T cell receptor beta chains listed next were all sequenced from one sample in a study of post-analysis software for immune sequencing data. The authors incorporated unique molecular identifiers into the TCR beta cDNA libraries. TCRdb ran MiXCR on the PCR reads and lists one entry per CDR3 protein. In the table there are roughly 620,000 distinct CDR3 sequences, about 40% of which are singletons. For these TCRs, the target antigens are not known. Points from the study as a whole: Comparison of patients with controls showed five TRBV segments more frequent in patients, TRBV5-6, TRBV5-1 and TRBV20-1 among them.

Sequences were obtained from blood. These receptors all stem from a girl aged 10-17 years with multiple sclerosis.

The chain links TRBV9 to TRBJ2-1; 9 nucleotides line up with TRBD1. V lost 0 bases to trimming and J lost 7 bases; unmatched junction nucleotides: 5. CDR3 length: 15 amino acids. Per germline, CDR1 SGDLS and CDR2 YYNGEE. CDR3 bases: TGTGCCAGCAGCGTAGAGGGACAGGGTAGGAATGAGCAGTTCTTC. Translation gives CASSVEGQGRNEQFF.

In this sample, this clonotype turned up many times. The chain has TRBV29-1 and TRBJ1-4, with a possible D match to TRBD1 (5 bases). The CDR3 is 12 residues long. CDR1 is SQVTM, CDR2 ANQGSEA, per germline. Between the trimmed V and J ends, which lost 6 bases and 7 bases, there was a span of 12 bases. CDR3 protein: CSVWDGSEKLFF. The CDR3 bases are TGCAGCGTCTGGGACGGGAGTGAAAAACTGTTTTTT.

This clonotype was seen at least ten times. This chain joins TRBV29-1 and TRBJ2-7; D might be TRBD1 (5 bases). The CDR3 loop spans 11 amino acids. The germline V gene encodes CDR1 SQVTM and CDR2 ANQGSEA. The V end was cut by 8 bases, the J end by 3 bases, with 11 bases between. Written as DNA, the CDR3 is TGCAGCTTCCAAGGGGACTACGAGCAGTACTTC. Its translation: CSFQGDYEQYF.

The table lists this clonotype with a few counts. The rearrangement links TRBV29-1 to TRBJ2-2, with D possibly TRBD2 on 6 matching bases. V was cut by 4 bases and J by 7 bases, with 10 bases left in between. This CDR3 has 12 residues. CDR1 and CDR2 (germline): SQVTM, ANQGSEA. CDR3 sequence (DNA): TGCAGCGTTGGGACTACCTTCGGGGAGCTGTTTTTT. Translating it yields CSVGTTFGELFF.

This clonotype has a handful of counts. The chain carries TRBV20-1 and TRBJ2-5; TRBD2 aligns across 14 bases. The CDR3 spans 17 residues. The V segment lost 3 bases and the J segment 2 bases; nucleotides outside the gene matches: 8. CDR1 is DFQATT, CDR2 SNEGSKA, per germline (reference sequence). CDR3 nucleotide sequence: TGCAGTGCTAGGGGGACTAGCGGGAGAATTGGGCAAGAGACCCAGTACTTC. Translation: CSARGTSGRIGQETQYF.

This clonotype was observed a handful of times. The chain recombines TRBV5-1 with TRBJ1-2; D may be TRBD1 (5 bases). CDR1 and CDR2 from the germline V gene are SGHRS and YFSETQ. The ends were cut back, 5 bases at V and 4 bases at J, with 15 bases in the middle. The CDR3 totals 14 residues. The CDR3 nucleotides read TGCGCCAGCAGTCCCTCGGGACCGCTCTATGGCTACACCTTC. It translates to CASSPSGPLYGYTF. The whole variable domain, remainder taken from reference TRBV5-1 and TRBJ1-2, is KAGVTQTPRYLIKTRGQQVTLSCSPISGHRSVSWYQQTPGQGLQFLFEYFSETQRNKGNFPGRFSGRQFSNSRSEMNVSTLELGDSALYLCASSPSGPLYGYTFGSGTRLTVV.

J is TRBJ2-5 and V is TRBV7-2, with 9 bases identical to TRBD2. The CDR3 is made up of 15 amino acids. Germline V gene sequence: CDR1 SGHTA, CDR2 FQGNSA. V lost 5 bases, J lost 1 base, and 5 bases stayed unmatched. CDR3 coding DNA: TGTGCCAGCAGCACTAGCGGGCGGGGCCAAGAGACCCAGTACTTC. Protein product: CASSTSGRGQETQYF.

The J gene is TRBJ2-7, the V gene TRBV12-3 or TRBV12-4; 8 bases match TRBD1. The V gene end was trimmed by 4 bases and the J gene end by 5 bases; junction bases not matched to a gene: 10. The CDR3 contains 15 residues. The CDR3 loop reads CASSSLQTGVNEQYF. The DNA of the CDR3 is TGTGCCAGCAGTTCCCTCCAGACAGGGGTCAACGAGCAGTACTTC.

The rearrangement links TRBV5-4 to TRBJ1-1; TRBD1 matches 9 bases. The germline gives CDR1 SGHNT, CDR2 YYREEE (reference sequence). Losses at the gene ends were 1 base for V and 11 bases for J; bases not matched to a gene: 12. There are 15 residues in the CDR3. The CDR3 DNA sequence: TGTGCCAGCAGCTTGATACAGGGGGCGCGGACTAACGCTTTCTTT. Residues: CASSLIQGARTNAFF.

This clonotype was found a few times. The rearrangement uses TRBV5-1 and TRBJ2-5, with TRBD2 matching 8 bases. In germline, CDR1 is SGHRS, CDR2 YFSETQ. CDR3 size: 13 residues. V lost 4 bases and J lost 4; bases outside the gene matches: 3. In DNA, the CDR3 is TGCGCCAGCAGCATGGGACTAGGAGAGACCCAGTACTTC. Residues: CASSMGLGETQYF.